Listed below are T cell receptor beta chains from one sample, sequenced in a study of blood T cell repertoires in COVID-19. Repertoires were generated with immunoSEQ multiplex PCR, while TCRdb's copy carries only in-frame clones and drops some. The sample shows some 170,000 clones, 80% to 90% of them seen only once. The specimen was peripheral blood. All receptors come from a man between 35 and 55 years old with acute or convalescent COVID-19. Both conserved end residues are part of each CDR3. D genes are given only for firm matches. The size entry is marked missing in some rows and otherwise reads once, few, many or a size class.

j_gene | v_gene | d_gene | abundance | CDR3aa | CDR3nt
TRBJ1-6 | TRBV5-4 | . | . | CASSSQRRGSPLHF | TGTGCCAGCAGCTCACAGAGACGGGGGTCACCCCTCCACTTT
TRBJ2-7 | TRBV5-1 | . | . | CASSLSSEVYEQYF | TGCGCCAGCAGCTTGTCTTCAGAAGTCTACGAGCAGTACTTC
TRBJ2-1 | TRBV7-2 | TRBD2 | . | CASSLVLGRGDNEQFF | TGTGCCAGCAGCTTAGTACTGGGGCGGGGGGACAATGAGCAGTTCTTC
TRBJ1-5 | TRBV6-5 | TRBD1 | . | CASSYQGAGQPQHF | TGTGCCAGCAGTTACCAGGGGGCTGGGCAGCCCCAGCATTTT
TRBJ1-2 | TRBV4-2 | TRBD1 | . | CASRGGTGEGYGYTF | TGTGCCAGCAGGGGGGGGACAGGGGAAGGTTATGGCTACACCTTC
TRBJ2-1 | TRBV7-8 | . | . | CASSLARYNEQFF | TGTGCCAGCAGCTTAGCGCGCTACAATGAGCAGTTCTTC
TRBJ1-1 | TRBV10-3 | TRBD1 | . | CATEGQAPSEAFF | TGTGCCACAGAGGGACAGGCCCCTTCTGAAGCTTTCTTT
TRBJ2-1 | TRBV9 | TRBD1 | . | CASNPISGTAIQFF | TGTGCCAGCAACCCAATCTCGGGGACAGCTATACAGTTCTTC
TRBJ1-5 | TRBV6-2/TRBV6-3 | . | . | CASSSRISYQPQHF | TGTGCCAGCAGTTCACGGATTAGCTATCAGCCCCAGCATTTT
TRBJ2-7 | TRBV11-3 | TRBD1 | . | CASSLDSTGGYEQYF | TGTGCCAGCAGCTTAGATTCCACAGGGGGCTACGAGCAGTACTTC
TRBJ1-5 | TRBV6-6 | . | . | CASSYIGGNQPQHF | TGTGCCAGCAGTTACATCGGGGGCAATCAGCCCCAGCATTTT
TRBJ1-3 | TRBV5-4 | . | . | CASSPRSGNTIYF | TGTGCCAGCAGCCCCCGCTCTGGAAACACCATATATTTT
TRBJ1-2 | TRBV4-2 | . | . | CASSQELAPSQNGYTF | TGTGCCAGCAGCCAAGAGCTTGCGCCTTCCCAAAATGGCTACACCTTC
TRBJ2-7 | TRBV10-3 | . | . | CAISDRQGYEQYF | TGTGCCATCAGTGATCGGCAGGGGTACGAGCAGTACTTC
TRBJ1-2 | TRBV12-3/TRBV12-4 | . | . | CASSLGHNEGYTF | TGTGCCAGCAGTCTCGGACATAACGAAGGCTACACCTTC
TRBJ2-1 | TRBV5-6 | TRBD2 | . | CASSLVSSSGHYNEQFF | TGTGCCAGCAGCTTGGTTTCCTCTAGCGGACATTACAATGAGCAGTTCTTC
TRBJ2-3 | TRBV6-5 | . | . | CASQNSRGSDTQYF | TGTGCCAGCCAAAATAGCCGCGGTTCAGATACGCAGTATTTT
TRBJ1-5 | TRBV6-2/TRBV6-3 | TRBD1 | . | CASSYGDRGSSQPQHF | TGTGCCAGCAGTTACGGGGACAGGGGTAGTAGTCAGCCCCAGCATTTT
TRBJ1-1 | TRBV5-1 | TRBD1 | . | CASSADRGAAFF | TGCGCCAGCAGCGCGGACAGGGGTGCAGCTTTCTTT
TRBJ1-1 | TRBV18 | . | once | CASSPTGQNTEAFF | TGTGCCAGCTCACCTACAGGGCAGAACACTGAAGCTTTCTTT
TRBJ1-3 | TRBV5-6 | . | . | CASSLAGAGNTIYF | TGTGCCAGCAGCCTGGCGGGGGCTGGAAACACCATATATTTT
TRBJ2-7 | TRBV29-1 | TRBD2 | . | CSALGGEFYEQYF | TGCAGCGCCCTGGGGGGGGAGTTCTACGAGCAGTACTTC
TRBJ1-2 | TRBV7-3 | . | . | CASSPDRNYGYTF | TGTGCCAGCAGTCCCGACAGGAACTATGGCTACACCTTC
TRBJ2-3 | TRBV29-1 | TRBD2 | . | CSVEALAGTDTQYF | TGCAGCGTTGAGGCCCTAGCGGGCACAGATACGCAGTATTTT
TRBJ1-5 | TRBV5-8 | . | . | CASIRYRELNNQPQHF | TGTGCCAGCATTAGATACAGGGAGCTGAACAATCAGCCCCAGCATTTT
TRBJ1-6 | TRBV7-2 | . | . | CASSTVPYELHF | TGTGCCAGCAGCACGGTCCCCTACGAACTCCACTTT
TRBJ1-5 | TRBV19 | TRBD1 | . | CASIGGGQPQHF | TGTGCCAGTATTGGAGGGGGCCAGCCCCAGCATTTT
TRBJ2-7 | TRBV2 | TRBD2 | . | CASDLGGGRYEQYF | TGTGCCAGCGATCTGGGGGGGGGACGTTACGAGCAGTACTTC
TRBJ1-3 | TRBV5-1 | . | . | CASKVSAGNTIYF | TGCGCCAGCAAAGTCTCAGCTGGAAACACCATATATTTT
TRBJ2-5 | TRBV30 | . | few | CAWNPKGWGPQETQYF | TGTGCCTGGAATCCGAAGGGCTGGGGGCCCCAAGAGACCCAGTACTTC
TRBJ2-5 | TRBV19 | TRBD1 | once | CASSMVGQGASKETQYF | TGTGCCAGTAGTATGGTGGGACAGGGGGCGTCGAAAGAGACCCAGTACTTC
TRBJ1-6 | TRBV10-2 | . | . | CASRQGYNSPLHF | TGCGCCAGCAGACAGGGCTATAATTCACCCCTCCACTTT
TRBJ2-1 | TRBV7-6 | TRBD2 | once | CASSQSGGLAGSSYNEQFF | TGTGCCAGCAGCCAGAGCGGGGGGCTAGCCGGTAGCTCCTACAATGAGCAGTTCTTC
TRBJ2-3 | TRBV2 | TRBD2 | . | CASSYSGGNTDTQYF | TGTGCCAGCAGTTACAGCGGGGGGAACACAGATACGCAGTATTTT
TRBJ1-1 | TRBV7-8 | . | . | CASRLERNTEAFF | TGTGCCAGCAGGCTCGAGAGGAACACTGAAGCTTTCTTT
TRBJ2-2 | TRBV10-2 | TRBD2 | . | CASSALRGVLMTGELFF | TGCGCCAGCAGTGCCCTTCGGGGGGTCTTGATGACCGGGGAGCTGTTTTTT
TRBJ1-6 | TRBV7-9 | . | . | CASSSRVGNSPLHF | TGTGCCAGCAGCTCGCGGGTGGGGAATTCACCCCTCCACTTT
TRBJ1-3 | TRBV5-1 | . | few | CASSFAPSSGNTIYF | TGCGCCAGCAGCTTTGCACCGAGCTCTGGAAACACCATATATTTT
TRBJ2-7 | TRBV19 | . | . | CASSLEQEQYF | TGTGCCAGTAGTCTCGAACAGGAGCAGTACTTC
TRBJ1-1 | TRBV6-1 | . | . | CASSERWGVAEAFF | TGTGCCAGCAGTGAACGATGGGGGGTCGCTGAAGCTTTCTTT
TRBJ2-3 | TRBV10-3 | . | . | CAISEGPEDTQYF | TGTGCCATCAGTGAGGGGCCGGAAGATACGCAGTATTTT